The present T cell receptor (beta chain) was sequenced within a study of T-cell reconstitution after alpha-beta-depleted transplantation in children (TCRdb year 2016). About the investigation overall: The study quantitatively tracked T-cell immune reconstitution after TCRalphabeta/CD19-depleted allogeneic hematopoietic cell transplantation in children using TCR repertoire profiling.

V and J lose 4 bases and 5 bases, and a span of 11 bases separates them. The CDR3 spans 14 residues, from the cysteine through the phenylalanine. The CDR3 DNA has 42 bases and is translated from base 1. The germline V gene (reference sequence) provides CDR1 LGHDT and CDR2 YNNKEL. This clonotype has a count of ten or more. The target of this receptor is not known. Nothing much larger sits one base from this clone, and base qualities are not available. Receptor libraries were prepared by PCR. The sequencer listed for this sample is Illumina HiSeq 2500. To normalize quantification of the TCRbeta repertoire, the TCR libraries were built with molecular barcoding that relied on unique molecular identifiers. TCRdb reran the public reads through fastp at Q25 and MiXCR, keeping productive beta chains. All rows with the same CDR3 protein become a single entry with the most common DNA and genes. The sample data list approximately 91,000 distinct CDR3 sequences, and 7% to 9% of these were observed just once. The ten largest clones take up more than 6.5% of the sample.

The sample was PBMCs from the stem cell graft donor, taken from the stem cell graft. This clonotype was sampled from a human donor who donated a stem cell graft to a child with congenital amegakaryocytic thrombocytopenia. The sequence joins TRBV3-1 to TRBJ2-2, with the D call perhaps TRBD1 or TRBD2, as 5 bases match in each case. The nucleotides are TGTGCCAGCAGCCCCCGGGACGAGACCGGGGAGCTGTTTTTT. Its translation is CASSPRDETGELFF.